Listed below are T cell receptor beta chains from one sample, sequenced in a study of cytomegalovirus exposure and HLA in healthy donors. Method: immunoSEQ multiplex PCR; TCRdb's copy keeps in-frame clones and lacks some. The table includes about 160,000 clones, about four fifths detected once. The sample was PBMCs. The receptor set was obtained from a male donor in good health and CMV-seropositive. CDR3s include the opening cysteine and the closing phenylalanine or tryptophan. The D gene is left open where the match is weak. Expanded clones get a size class; other rows say once, few or many, or leave the size out.

d_call: TRBD2
v_call: TRBV4-3
j_call: TRBJ2-5
clone_size: -
cdr3_nt: TGCGCCAGCAGCCAAGATCGGGGGGTTTGGGGAGAGACCCAGTACTTC
cdr3_aa: CASSQDRGVWGETQYF

d_call: -
v_call: TRBV25-1
j_call: TRBJ1-1
clone_size: -
cdr3_nt: TGTGCCAGCAGTGAGTTCGGGGGGAGGAACACTGAAGCTTTCTTT
cdr3_aa: CASSEFGGRNTEAFF

d_call: TRBD2
v_call: TRBV5-1
j_call: TRBJ2-3
clone_size: -
cdr3_nt: TGCGCCAGCATGATGGGGACTAACACAGATACGCAGTATTTT
cdr3_aa: CASMMGTNTDTQYF

d_call: TRBD2
v_call: TRBV6-4
j_call: TRBJ2-1
clone_size: few
cdr3_nt: TGTGCCAGCAGTGAGGGGACTAGCGGGAGCAATGAGCAGTTCTTC
cdr3_aa: CASSEGTSGSNEQFF

d_call: -
v_call: TRBV30
j_call: TRBJ1-3
clone_size: -
cdr3_nt: TGTGCCTGGAGTGTACCGGCGGGGGTGAACACCATATATTTT
cdr3_aa: CAWSVPAGVNTIYF

d_call: -
v_call: TRBV9
j_call: TRBJ1-1
clone_size: -
cdr3_nt: TGTGCCAGCAGCGTAGCTAGTCAGGGGTTGAACACTGAAGCTTTCTTT
cdr3_aa: CASSVASQGLNTEAFF

d_call: -
v_call: TRBV5-1
j_call: TRBJ1-6
clone_size: few
cdr3_nt: TGCGCCAGCAGCGGGGGAGGGGGGAGTTCTAATTCACCCCTCCACTTT
cdr3_aa: CASSGGGGSSNSPLHF

d_call: -
v_call: TRBV5-6
j_call: TRBJ2-5
clone_size: -
cdr3_nt: TGTGCCAGCAGCTTGGATACATCCAGCGAGGAGACCCAGTACTTC
cdr3_aa: CASSLDTSSEETQYF

d_call: -
v_call: TRBV28
j_call: TRBJ2-1
clone_size: -
cdr3_nt: TGTGCCAGCAGCAATCTCAGGGGGCAGTTCTTC
cdr3_aa: CASSNLRGQFF

d_call: -
v_call: TRBV9
j_call: TRBJ2-7
clone_size: -
cdr3_nt: TGTGCCAGCAGCGTAAACCTCGGACTATCCTACGAGCAGTACTTC
cdr3_aa: CASSVNLGLSYEQYF

d_call: TRBD1
v_call: TRBV7-2
j_call: TRBJ2-5
clone_size: -
cdr3_nt: TGTGCCAGCAGCAGCGGACTTAGGACAGGGTTGGAGACCCAGTACTTC
cdr3_aa: CASSSGLRTGLETQYF

d_call: TRBD1
v_call: TRBV28
j_call: TRBJ2-7
clone_size: once
cdr3_nt: TGTGCCAGCAGTATACCGGGACAGCCACCCTACGAGCAGTACTTC
cdr3_aa: CASSIPGQPPYEQYF

d_call: -
v_call: TRBV18
j_call: TRBJ1-1
clone_size: -
cdr3_nt: TGTGCCAGCTCACCTACGGTACGGGCTTTCTTT
cdr3_aa: CASSPTVRAFF

d_call: -
v_call: TRBV7-2
j_call: TRBJ2-7
clone_size: -
cdr3_nt: TGTGCCAGCAGCTCCTTATTCTACGAGCAGTACTTC
cdr3_aa: CASSSLFYEQYF

d_call: -
v_call: TRBV5-4
j_call: TRBJ2-3
clone_size: -
cdr3_nt: TGTGCCAGCAGCCCGACAGGGACTAGCACAGATACGCAGTATTTT
cdr3_aa: CASSPTGTSTDTQYF

d_call: TRBD2
v_call: TRBV7-8
j_call: TRBJ2-7
clone_size: -
cdr3_nt: TGTGCCAGCAGCTTGGGACTAGAGCCCTACGAGCAGTACTTC
cdr3_aa: CASSLGLEPYEQYF

d_call: -
v_call: TRBV2
j_call: TRBJ2-3
clone_size: -
cdr3_nt: TGTGCCAGCAGTGAAGCAGGACAGATGGCAGATACGCAGTATTTT
cdr3_aa: CASSEAGQMADTQYF

d_call: -
v_call: TRBV11-2
j_call: TRBJ1-5
clone_size: -
cdr3_nt: TGTGCCAGCAGCTTAGATAGCAGCCGCCATCAGCCCCAGCATTTT
cdr3_aa: CASSLDSSRHQPQHF

d_call: TRBD1
v_call: TRBV27
j_call: TRBJ2-7
clone_size: -
cdr3_nt: TGTGCCAGCAAACTGGCGGTAGGGACAGGGGTCTACGAGCAGTACTTC
cdr3_aa: CASKLAVGTGVYEQYF

d_call: -
v_call: TRBV2
j_call: TRBJ2-3
clone_size: -
cdr3_nt: TGTGCCAGCAACCAAGACTTATTCACAGATACGCAGTATTTT
cdr3_aa: CASNQDLFTDTQYF

d_call: -
v_call: TRBV30
j_call: TRBJ1-1
clone_size: -
cdr3_nt: TGTGCCTGGAGTGGGACAGCTGTCACTGAAGCTTTCTTT
cdr3_aa: CAWSGTAVTEAFF

d_call: TRBD1
v_call: TRBV7-9
j_call: TRBJ1-5
clone_size: -
cdr3_nt: TGTGCCAGCAGCTTAGGGGGACAGGGACTTCAGCCCCAGCATTTT
cdr3_aa: CASSLGGQGLQPQHF

d_call: TRBD1
v_call: TRBV5-6
j_call: TRBJ2-7
clone_size: -
cdr3_nt: TGTGCCAGCAGCGTGGGACAGCCCGTCTCCTACGAGCAGTACTTC
cdr3_aa: CASSVGQPVSYEQYF

d_call: -
v_call: TRBV28
j_call: TRBJ1-5
clone_size: -
cdr3_nt: TGTGCCAGCAGTCTTAGGCAGGGACATAGCAATCAGCCCCAGCATTTT
cdr3_aa: CASSLRQGHSNQPQHF

d_call: -
v_call: TRBV27
j_call: TRBJ2-7
clone_size: -
cdr3_nt: TGTGCCAGCAGTTTATCGAGTACAGGGTGGTCCGAGCAGTACTTC
cdr3_aa: CASSLSSTGWSEQYF

d_call: TRBD1
v_call: TRBV20-1
j_call: TRBJ2-7
clone_size: once
cdr3_nt: TGCAGTGCTACCAGGGGGAGTGAGCAGTACTTC
cdr3_aa: CSATRGSEQYF

d_call: TRBD2
v_call: TRBV27
j_call: TRBJ2-3
clone_size: -
cdr3_nt: TGTGCCAGCACCCTACTAGCGGGAGGCGGAGCAGATACGCAGTATTTT
cdr3_aa: CASTLLAGGGADTQYF

d_call: TRBD1
v_call: TRBV27
j_call: TRBJ1-1
clone_size: -
cdr3_nt: TGTGCCAGCAGTAGACAGGGGAGCACTGAAGCTTTCTTT
cdr3_aa: CASSRQGSTEAFF

d_call: -
v_call: TRBV6-6
j_call: TRBJ2-7
clone_size: -
cdr3_nt: TGTGCCAGCAGTTACGGACAGTTAACCTACGAGCAGTACTTC
cdr3_aa: CASSYGQLTYEQYF

d_call: -
v_call: TRBV10-3
j_call: TRBJ1-4
clone_size: -
cdr3_nt: TGTGCCATCAGTGCAGAGACAGCCTCCGATGAAAAACTGTTTTTT
cdr3_aa: CAISAETASDEKLFF

d_call: -
v_call: TRBV29-1
j_call: TRBJ2-3
clone_size: -
cdr3_nt: TGCAGCGTTGAAGATCGCACTTCGGGGGGCAACACAGATACGCAGTATTTT
cdr3_aa: CSVEDRTSGGNTDTQYF

d_call: TRBD1
v_call: TRBV27
j_call: TRBJ1-1
clone_size: -
cdr3_nt: TGTGCCAGCAGCCGGTGGGACAGGGACACTGAAGCTTTCTTT
cdr3_aa: CASSRWDRDTEAFF

d_call: TRBD1
v_call: TRBV11-3
j_call: TRBJ2-1
clone_size: -
cdr3_nt: TGTGCCAGCAGCCCCTCAGTTCAGGGACAGCCAAAAAGGAATGAGCAGTTCTTC
cdr3_aa: CASSPSVQGQPKRNEQFF

d_call: TRBD2
v_call: TRBV9
j_call: TRBJ2-1
clone_size: -
cdr3_nt: TGTGCCAGCAGCGCTAACCCTTCTAGCGGGGCTTACAATGAGCAGTTCTTC
cdr3_aa: CASSANPSSGAYNEQFF

d_call: -
v_call: TRBV11-3
j_call: TRBJ2-1
clone_size: few
cdr3_nt: TGTGCCAGCAGCCCCTCCACTAGCTCCTACAATGAGCAGTTCTTC
cdr3_aa: CASSPSTSSYNEQFF

d_call: -
v_call: TRBV2
j_call: TRBJ1-5
clone_size: -
cdr3_nt: TGTGCCAGCAGTTATGGGGCAGGCTATAGCAATCAGCCCCAGCATTTT
cdr3_aa: CASSYGAGYSNQPQHF

d_call: -
v_call: TRBV10-3
j_call: TRBJ2-6
clone_size: -
cdr3_nt: TGTGCCATCAGGAGGGGGGACAGACCAGCGGGCTCTGTAGCCAACGTCCTGACTTTC
cdr3_aa: CAIRRGDRPAGSVANVLTF

d_call: -
v_call: TRBV10-3
j_call: TRBJ1-6
clone_size: -
cdr3_nt: TGTGCCATCAGTGAGGCCGACAGCCCCAATTCACCCCTCCACTTT
cdr3_aa: CAISEADSPNSPLHF

d_call: TRBD1
v_call: TRBV9
j_call: TRBJ2-6
clone_size: -
cdr3_nt: TGTGCCAGCAGCCTCCAGGGGGCTGGGGCCAACGGCCTGACTTTC
cdr3_aa: CASSLQGAGANGLTF

d_call: -
v_call: TRBV5-1
j_call: TRBJ2-4
clone_size: -
cdr3_nt: TGCGCCAGCAGCTTGGTTGCAGGGGCCAAAAACAGTCAGTACTTC
cdr3_aa: CASSLVAGAKNSQYF

d_call: TRBD2
v_call: TRBV6-1
j_call: TRBJ2-7
clone_size: once
cdr3_nt: TGTGCCAGCAGTGAAGGAGCGGGGGATCGAAGGGAGCAGTACTTC
cdr3_aa: CASSEGAGDRREQYF

d_call: -
v_call: TRBV5-6
j_call: TRBJ1-5
clone_size: once
cdr3_nt: TGTGCCAGCAGCTTGGGGGCGCATCAGCCCCAGCATTTT
cdr3_aa: CASSLGAHQPQHF

d_call: TRBD1
v_call: TRBV27
j_call: TRBJ2-5
clone_size: -
cdr3_nt: TGTGCCAGCAGTTTACGAGGGGGCGGGGAGACCCAGTACTTC
cdr3_aa: CASSLRGGGETQYF

d_call: -
v_call: TRBV4-3
j_call: TRBJ1-2
clone_size: few
cdr3_nt: TGCGCCAGCAGCCAAGAATTGCGTACAGTCTATGGCTACACCTTC
cdr3_aa: CASSQELRTVYGYTF

d_call: TRBD1
v_call: TRBV9
j_call: TRBJ2-3
clone_size: -
cdr3_nt: TGTGCCAGCAGCGTAGGCGGGACAGGGCAGTTAGATACGCAGTATTTT
cdr3_aa: CASSVGGTGQLDTQYF

d_call: TRBD2
v_call: TRBV20-1
j_call: TRBJ2-7
clone_size: -
cdr3_nt: TGCTCAGGGCGGGAGAGATACGAGCAGTACTTC
cdr3_aa: CSGRERYEQYF

d_call: TRBD1
v_call: TRBV2
j_call: TRBJ1-5
clone_size: -
cdr3_nt: TGTGCCAGCAGTGTGAGGCAGGGGGGCAGTAATCAGCCCCAGCATTTT
cdr3_aa: CASSVRQGGSNQPQHF

d_call: TRBD1
v_call: TRBV5-6
j_call: TRBJ2-7
clone_size: -
cdr3_nt: TGTGCCAGCAGCTCGGACAGGCCGGCCTACGAGCAGTACTTC
cdr3_aa: CASSSDRPAYEQYF

d_call: -
v_call: TRBV6-5
j_call: TRBJ2-2
clone_size: -
cdr3_nt: TGTGCCAGCAGTTCCCTCGTTCAGGGTGGGACCGGGGAGCTGTTTTTT
cdr3_aa: CASSSLVQGGTGELFF

d_call: -
v_call: TRBV30
j_call: TRBJ2-4
clone_size: -
cdr3_nt: TGTGCCTGGAGTAGAGAGAAAAACAGTCAGTACTTC
cdr3_aa: CAWSREKNSQYF

d_call: TRBD1
v_call: TRBV19
j_call: TRBJ1-1
clone_size: once
cdr3_nt: TGTGCCAGTAGTATCGACAGGGGGACTGAAGCTTTCTTT
cdr3_aa: CASSIDRGTEAFF

d_call: -
v_call: TRBV7-2
j_call: TRBJ1-1
clone_size: -
cdr3_nt: TGTGCCAGCAGCTTAGGAGGGGGGGGACTACGTCAGGCTTTCTTT
cdr3_aa: CASSLGGGGLRQAFF

d_call: -
v_call: TRBV11-3
j_call: TRBJ2-3
clone_size: -
cdr3_nt: TGTGCCAGCAGCTCGGCCCCTTCAGGAGATACGCAGTATTTT
cdr3_aa: CASSSAPSGDTQYF

d_call: TRBD1
v_call: TRBV23-1
j_call: TRBJ1-5
clone_size: -
cdr3_nt: TGCGCCAGCAGGGGGTACAGGGGGGAAAGCAATCAGCCCCAGCATTTT
cdr3_aa: CASRGYRGESNQPQHF

d_call: -
v_call: TRBV6-1
j_call: TRBJ1-5
clone_size: -
cdr3_nt: TGTGCCAGCAGTGATTTGGGGGCAAATCAGCCCCAGCATTTT
cdr3_aa: CASSDLGANQPQHF

d_call: TRBD1
v_call: TRBV4-3
j_call: TRBJ1-4
clone_size: -
cdr3_nt: TGCGCCAGCAGCCAGGGACAGGGCGGTGAAAAACTGTTTTTT
cdr3_aa: CASSQGQGGEKLFF

d_call: TRBD1
v_call: TRBV5-4
j_call: TRBJ1-2
clone_size: -
cdr3_nt: TGTGCCAGCAGCTTGGCGTTAACAGGGGGGGTTAGCTATGGCTACACCTTC
cdr3_aa: CASSLALTGGVSYGYTF

d_call: -
v_call: TRBV6-6
j_call: TRBJ2-1
clone_size: -
cdr3_nt: TGTGCCAGCGGCAGATCCTACAATGAGCAGTTCTTC
cdr3_aa: CASGRSYNEQFF

d_call: -
v_call: TRBV18
j_call: TRBJ1-2
clone_size: -
cdr3_nt: TGTGCCAGCTCCCCCGGGTCCTACTATGGCTACACCTTC
cdr3_aa: CASSPGSYYGYTF